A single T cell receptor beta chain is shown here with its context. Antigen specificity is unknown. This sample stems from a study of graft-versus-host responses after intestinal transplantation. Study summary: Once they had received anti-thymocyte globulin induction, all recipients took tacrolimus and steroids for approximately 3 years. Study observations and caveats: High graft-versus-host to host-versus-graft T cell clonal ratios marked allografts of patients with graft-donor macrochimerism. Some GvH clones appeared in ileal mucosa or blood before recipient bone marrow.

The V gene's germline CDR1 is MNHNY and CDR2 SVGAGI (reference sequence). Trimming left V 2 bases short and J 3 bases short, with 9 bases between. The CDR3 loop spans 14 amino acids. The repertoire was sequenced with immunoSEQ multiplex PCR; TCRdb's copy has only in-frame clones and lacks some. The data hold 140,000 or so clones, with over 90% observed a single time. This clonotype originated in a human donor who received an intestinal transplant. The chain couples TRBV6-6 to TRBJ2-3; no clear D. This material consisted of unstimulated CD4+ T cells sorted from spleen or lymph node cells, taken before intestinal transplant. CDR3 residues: CASSYGIMTDTQYF. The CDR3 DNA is TGTGCCAGCAGTTACGGAATAATGACAGATACGCAGTATTTT.